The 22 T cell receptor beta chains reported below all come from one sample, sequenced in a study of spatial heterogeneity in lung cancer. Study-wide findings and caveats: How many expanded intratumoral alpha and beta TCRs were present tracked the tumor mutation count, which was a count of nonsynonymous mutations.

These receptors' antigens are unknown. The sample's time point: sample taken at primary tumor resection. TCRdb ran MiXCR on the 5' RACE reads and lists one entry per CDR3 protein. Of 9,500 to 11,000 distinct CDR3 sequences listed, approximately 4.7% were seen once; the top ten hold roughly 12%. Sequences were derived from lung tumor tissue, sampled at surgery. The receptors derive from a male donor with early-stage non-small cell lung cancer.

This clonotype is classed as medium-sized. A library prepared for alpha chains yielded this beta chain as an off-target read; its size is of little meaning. This CDR3 reads CASLNRRRNTIYF. CDR3 bases: TGTGCCAGCCTGAATCGGCGTCGGAACACCATATATTTT. This chain uses TRBV6-2 or TRBV6-3 with TRBJ1-3; no clear D gene. The CDR3 length is 13 residues. Trimming took off 8 bases at V and 7 bases at J, with 15 bases between the two ends. Germline V gene sequence: CDR1 MNHEY, CDR2 SVGEGT.

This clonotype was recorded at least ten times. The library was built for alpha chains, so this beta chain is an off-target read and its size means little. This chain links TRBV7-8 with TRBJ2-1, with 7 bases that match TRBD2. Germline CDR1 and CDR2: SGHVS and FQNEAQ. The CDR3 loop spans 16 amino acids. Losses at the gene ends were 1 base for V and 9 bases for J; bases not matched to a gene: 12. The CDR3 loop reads CASSLENRRERIEQFF. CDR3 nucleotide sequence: TGTGCCAGCAGCTTAGAAAATCGGCGGGAGAGGATTGAGCAGTTCTTC.

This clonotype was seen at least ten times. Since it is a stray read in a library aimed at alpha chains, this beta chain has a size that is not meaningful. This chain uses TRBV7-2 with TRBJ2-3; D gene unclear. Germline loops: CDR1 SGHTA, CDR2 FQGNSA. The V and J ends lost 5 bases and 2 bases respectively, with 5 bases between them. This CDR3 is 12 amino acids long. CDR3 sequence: CASSMFTDTQYF. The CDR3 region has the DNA TGTGCCAGCAGCATGTTCACAGATACGCAGTATTTT. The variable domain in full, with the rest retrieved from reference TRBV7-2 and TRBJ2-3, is GAGVSQSPSNKVTEKGKDVELRCDPISGHTALYWYRQSLGQGLEFLIYFQGNSAPDKSGLPSDRFSAERTGGSVSTLTIQRTQQEDSAVYLCASSMFTDTQYFGPGTRLTVL.

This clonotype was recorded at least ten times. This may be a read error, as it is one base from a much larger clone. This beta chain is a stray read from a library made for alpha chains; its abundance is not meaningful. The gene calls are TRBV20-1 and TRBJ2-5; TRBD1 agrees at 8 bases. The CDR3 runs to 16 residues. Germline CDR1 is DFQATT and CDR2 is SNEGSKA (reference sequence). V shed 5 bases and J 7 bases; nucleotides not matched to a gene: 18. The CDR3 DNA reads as TGCAGTGCTCAAGGACAGGGCCTCAAAGAAAGAGGGACCCAGTACTTC. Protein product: CSAQGQGLKERGTQYF.

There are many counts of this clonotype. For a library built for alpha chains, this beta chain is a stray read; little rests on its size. The DNA for the CDR3 is TGTGCCAGTACCCCAACCGGGACTAGCGGGGGGAAATACTACAATGAGCAGTTCTTC. This codes for CASTPTGTSGGKYYNEQFF. The chain has TRBV19 and TRBJ2-1; 15 nucleotides align to TRBD2. Germline V CDR1 and CDR2: LNHDA, SQIVND (reference sequence). CDR3 size: 19 residues. Losses at the gene ends were 7 bases for V and 3 bases for J; bases not matched to a gene: 13.

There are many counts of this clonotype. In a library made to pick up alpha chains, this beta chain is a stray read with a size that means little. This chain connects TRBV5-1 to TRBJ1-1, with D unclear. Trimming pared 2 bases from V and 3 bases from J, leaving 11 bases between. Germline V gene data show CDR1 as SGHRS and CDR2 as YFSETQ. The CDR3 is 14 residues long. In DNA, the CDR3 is TGCGCCAGCAGCTTAGCAGCGCGGGACACTGAAGCTTTCTTT. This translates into CASSLAARDTEAFF.

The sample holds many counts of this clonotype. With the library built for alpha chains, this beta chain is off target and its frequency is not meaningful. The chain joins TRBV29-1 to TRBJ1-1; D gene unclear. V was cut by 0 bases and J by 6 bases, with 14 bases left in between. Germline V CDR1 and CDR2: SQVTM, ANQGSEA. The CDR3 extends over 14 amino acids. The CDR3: CSVEDRTPLPEAFF. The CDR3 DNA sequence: TGCAGCGTTGAAGATCGCACCCCTCTGCCTGAAGCTTTCTTT.

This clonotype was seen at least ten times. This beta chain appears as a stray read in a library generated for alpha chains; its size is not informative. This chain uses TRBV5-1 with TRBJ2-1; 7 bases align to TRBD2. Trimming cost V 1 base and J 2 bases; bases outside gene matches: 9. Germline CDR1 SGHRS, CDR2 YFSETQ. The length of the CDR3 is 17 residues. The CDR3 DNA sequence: TGCGCCAGCAGCTTGCCCCCCTCTAGCGGCCCCTACAATGAGCAGTTCTTC. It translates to CASSLPPSSGPYNEQFF.

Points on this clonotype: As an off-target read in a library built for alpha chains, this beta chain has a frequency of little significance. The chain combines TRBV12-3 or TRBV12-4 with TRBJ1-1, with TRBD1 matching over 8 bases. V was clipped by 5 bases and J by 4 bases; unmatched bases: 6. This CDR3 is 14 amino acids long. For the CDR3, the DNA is TGTGCCAGCAGTCCGAGGACAGGGAGCACTGAAGCTTTCTTT. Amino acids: CASSPRTGSTEAFF.

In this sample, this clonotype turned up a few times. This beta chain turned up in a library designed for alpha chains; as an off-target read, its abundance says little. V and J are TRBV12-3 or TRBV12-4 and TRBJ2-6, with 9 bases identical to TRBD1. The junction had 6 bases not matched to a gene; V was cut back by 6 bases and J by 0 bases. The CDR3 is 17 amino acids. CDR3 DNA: TGTGCCAGCAGGGGGACAGGGCTAAACTCTGGGGCCAACGTCCTGACTTTC. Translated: CASRGTGLNSGANVLTF.

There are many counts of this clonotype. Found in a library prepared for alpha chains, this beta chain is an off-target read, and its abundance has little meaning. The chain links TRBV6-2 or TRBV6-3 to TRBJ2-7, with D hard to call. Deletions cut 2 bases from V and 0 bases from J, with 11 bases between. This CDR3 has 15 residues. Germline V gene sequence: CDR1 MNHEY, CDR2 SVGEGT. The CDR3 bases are TGTGCCAGCAGTTACCAAGCGTCAAGCTCCTACGAGCAGTACTTC. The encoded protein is CASSYQASSSYEQYF.

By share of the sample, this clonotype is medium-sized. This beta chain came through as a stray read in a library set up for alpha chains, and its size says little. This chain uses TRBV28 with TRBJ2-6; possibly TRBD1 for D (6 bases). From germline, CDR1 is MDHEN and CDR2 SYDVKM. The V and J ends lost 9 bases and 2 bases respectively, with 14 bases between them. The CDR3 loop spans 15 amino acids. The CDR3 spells CASIGQFPGANVLTF. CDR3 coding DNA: TGTGCCAGTATAGGACAGTTTCCTGGGGCCAACGTCCTGACTTTC.

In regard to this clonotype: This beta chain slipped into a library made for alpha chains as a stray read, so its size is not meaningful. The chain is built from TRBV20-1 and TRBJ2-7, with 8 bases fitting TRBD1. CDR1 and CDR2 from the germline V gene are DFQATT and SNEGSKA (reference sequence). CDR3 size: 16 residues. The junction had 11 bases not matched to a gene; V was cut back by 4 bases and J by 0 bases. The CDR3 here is CSATRADRGSSYEQYF. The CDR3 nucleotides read TGCAGTGCTACCCGAGCCGACAGGGGAAGCTCCTACGAGCAGTACTTC.

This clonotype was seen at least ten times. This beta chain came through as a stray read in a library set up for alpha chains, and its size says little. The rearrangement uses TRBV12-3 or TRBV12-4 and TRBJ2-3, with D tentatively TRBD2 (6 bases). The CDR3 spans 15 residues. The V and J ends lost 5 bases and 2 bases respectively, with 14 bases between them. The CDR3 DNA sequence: TGTGCCAGCAGTCCCCGGGAGTCTCACACAGATACGCAGTATTTT. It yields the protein CASSPRESHTDTQYF.

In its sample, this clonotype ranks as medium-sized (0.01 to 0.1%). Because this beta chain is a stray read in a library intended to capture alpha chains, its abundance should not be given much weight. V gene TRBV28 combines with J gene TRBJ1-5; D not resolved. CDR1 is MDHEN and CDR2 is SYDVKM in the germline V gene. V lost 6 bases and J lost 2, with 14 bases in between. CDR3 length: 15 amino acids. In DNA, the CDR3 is TGTGCCAGCAGATCGGACGTCGCGGGCAATCAGCCCCAGCATTTT. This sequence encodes CASRSDVAGNQPQHF. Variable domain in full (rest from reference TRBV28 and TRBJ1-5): DVKVTQSSRYLVKRTGEKVFLECVQDMDHENMFWYRQDPGLGLRLIYFSYDVKMKEKGDIPEGYSVSREKKERFSLILESASTNQTSMYLCASRSDVAGNQPQHFGDGTRLSIL.

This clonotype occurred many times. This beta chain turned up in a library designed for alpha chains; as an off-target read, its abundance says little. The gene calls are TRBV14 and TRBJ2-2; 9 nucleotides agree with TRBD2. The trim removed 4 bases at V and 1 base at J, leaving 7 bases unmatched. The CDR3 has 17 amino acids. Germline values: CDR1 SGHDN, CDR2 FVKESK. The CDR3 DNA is TGTGCCAGCAGCCGAGTTGGACTAGCGAGGAACACCGGGGAGCTGTTTTTT. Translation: CASSRVGLARNTGELFF.

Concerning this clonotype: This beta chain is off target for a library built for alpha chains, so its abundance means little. The CDR3 protein is CASSQGPSSGGADEQFF. DNA for the CDR3: TGTGCCAGCAGCCAAGGTCCCTCCAGCGGGGGAGCCGATGAGCAGTTCTTC. The chain links TRBV4-2 to TRBJ2-1; 8 bases line up with TRBD2. V trimming: 1 base; J trimming: 8 bases; junction bases outside the gene matches: 13. From germline, CDR1 is LGHNA and CDR2 YNFKEQ. The CDR3 is 17 amino acids.

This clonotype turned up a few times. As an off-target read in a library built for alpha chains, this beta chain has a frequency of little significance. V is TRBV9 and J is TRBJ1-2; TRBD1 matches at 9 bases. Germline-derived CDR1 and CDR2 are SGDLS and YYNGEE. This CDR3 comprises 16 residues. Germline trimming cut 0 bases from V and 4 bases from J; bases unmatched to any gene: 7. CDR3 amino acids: CASSVEGTGGGYGYTF. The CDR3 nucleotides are TGTGCCAGCAGCGTAGAGGGAACAGGGGGCGGCTATGGCTACACCTTC.

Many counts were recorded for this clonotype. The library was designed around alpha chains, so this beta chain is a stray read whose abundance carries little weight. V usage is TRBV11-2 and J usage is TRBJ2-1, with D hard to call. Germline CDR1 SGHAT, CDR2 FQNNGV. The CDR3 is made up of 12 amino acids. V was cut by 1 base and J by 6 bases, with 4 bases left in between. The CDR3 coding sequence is TGTGCCAGCAGCTTAGGGACCAATGAGCAGTTCTTC. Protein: CASSLGTNEQFF. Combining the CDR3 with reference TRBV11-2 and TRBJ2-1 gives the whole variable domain EAGVAQSPRYKIIEKRQSVAFWCNPISGHATLYWYQQILGQGPKLLIQFQNNGVVDDSQLPKDRFSAERLKGVDSTLKIQPAKLEDSAVYLCASSLGTNEQFFGPGTRLTVL.

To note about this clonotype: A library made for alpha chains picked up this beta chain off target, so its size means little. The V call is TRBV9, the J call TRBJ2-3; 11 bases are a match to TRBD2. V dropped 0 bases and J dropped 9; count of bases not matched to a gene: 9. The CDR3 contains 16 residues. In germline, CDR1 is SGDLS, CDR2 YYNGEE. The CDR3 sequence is CASSVAGTSGLATQYF. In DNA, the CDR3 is TGTGCCAGCAGCGTAGCCGGGACTAGCGGCCTCGCAACGCAGTATTTT. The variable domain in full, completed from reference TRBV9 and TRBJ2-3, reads DSGVTQTPKHLITATGQRVTLRCSPRSGDLSVYWYQQSLDQGLQFLIQYYNGEERAKGNILERFSAQQFPDLHSELNLSSLELGDSALYFCASSVAGTSGLATQYFGPGTRLTVL.

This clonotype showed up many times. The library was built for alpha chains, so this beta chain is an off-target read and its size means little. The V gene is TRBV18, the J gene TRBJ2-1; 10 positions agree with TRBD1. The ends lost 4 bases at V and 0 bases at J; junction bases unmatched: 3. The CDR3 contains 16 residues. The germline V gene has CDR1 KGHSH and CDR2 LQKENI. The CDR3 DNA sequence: TGTGCCAGCTCACTTGACAGGGGGCGCTCCTACAATGAGCAGTTCTTC. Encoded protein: CASSLDRGRSYNEQFF. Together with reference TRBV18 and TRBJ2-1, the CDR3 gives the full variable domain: NAGVMQNPRHLVRRRGQEARLRCSPMKGHSHVYWYRQLPEEGLKFMVYLQKENIIDESGMPKERFSAEFPKEGPSILRIQQVVRGDSAAYFCASSLDRGRSYNEQFFGPGTRLTVL.

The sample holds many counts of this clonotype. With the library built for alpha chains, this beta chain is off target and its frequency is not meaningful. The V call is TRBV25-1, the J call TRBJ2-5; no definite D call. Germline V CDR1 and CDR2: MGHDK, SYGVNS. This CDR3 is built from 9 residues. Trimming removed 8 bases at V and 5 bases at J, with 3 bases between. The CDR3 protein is CASGETQYF. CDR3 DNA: TGTGCCAGCGGGGAGACCCAGTACTTC.